This TCR beta chain is drawn from a study of shared clonotypes between healthy human individuals. Study-level information: CD8 memory received one plate per donor, CD8 naive two, CD4 memory three and CD4 naive three.

As to this clone: Its specificity is unknown.

All the donors were Caucasian adults who lived in Nashville, Tennessee. Original analysis: ImmunoSEQ supplied junction-only sequences lacking quality scores, so filtering was different. Profiled with immunoSEQ multiplex PCR; TCRdb holds only in-frame clones, not every one. The DNA gave D and trimming, while V, J and clone size come from that table. There are roughly 2,300,000 clones in the sample; less than 95% occur only once, and 0.3% to 0.45% lies in the top ten. Study-level points and caveats: Represented diversity, genetic and exposure-history alike, was limited by few donors.

Sequencing input: naive CD4+ T cells from PBMCs. The subset here: CD45RA+ positively selected. The receptor comes from a man younger than 35 in good health. Some clones in this sample may be carry-over from other donors' samples.

CDR3 DNA sequence: TGTGCCAGCAGCCCGTTAGCGGGAGGGCCTAACAATGAGCAGTTCTTC. It specifies CASSPLAGGPNNEQFF. The rearrangement uses TRBV7-9 and TRBJ2-1; the match to TRBD2 covers 11 bases. The V gene's germline CDR1 is SEHNR and CDR2 FQNEAQ (reference sequence). V lost 5 bases, J lost 5 bases, and 8 bases stayed unmatched. The CDR3 length is 16 residues.